This T cell receptor beta chain was sequenced for a study of shared clonotypes between healthy human individuals (dated by TCRdb to between 2020 and 2021). For the study in its entirety: Three men and a couple of women, aged 18 to 49 years, made up the cohort. For each donor, CD4 naive and CD4 memory were each given three plates, CD8 naive was given two plates, and CD8 memory was given one plate. To estimate repertoire size and how much clonotype sharing occurs between individuals, the study deeply sequenced the blood TCR repertoires of about 5 healthy adults. Libraries were prepared and TCR repertoires were sequenced by different laboratories using diverse techniques, in order to increase sequencing depth and limit assay-specific biases. Per donor, leukapheresis produced somewhere between about 0.8 and 9.5 billion PBMCs. The paper as a whole reports these results and caveats: Rarefaction of sorted-subset datasets indicated incomplete sequencing despite the large sequencing depth. Based on pairwise subsampling, the degree of clonotype sharing among donors was expected to be affected by sequencing depth. Larger estimated clonotype richness was generally found for naive subsets than for memory subsets. Clonotypes shared by all four sorted-subset donors showed higher generation probabilities than non-shared clonotypes. When a handful of donors were compared, the shared fraction of clonotypes was about 5% for naive CD4, about 4% for naive CD8, 2% to 2.5% for memory CD4, and 0.4% for memory CD8. Only blood was sampled, and tissue TCR repertoires likely differ from those in blood. The small number of donors limited the genetic and exposure-history diversity represented.

TCR CDR3 regions were amplified from genomic DNA by multiplex PCR using the deep immunoSEQ assay. For each cell subset, the extracted genomic DNA was distributed evenly across all wells of several immunoSEQ 96-well plates, and each plate served as one replicate. For sorted subsets, around 0.2 ug of genomic DNA, equivalent to 30,000 or so T cell genomes, went into each replicate PCR. The purified libraries were quantified using a Qubit 3.0 fluorometer, sized with a Bioanalyzer 2100, and then quantified again using the KAPA Library Quantification kit. Each immunoSEQ 96-well plate was sequenced on its own single-read 150-cycle Illumina NextSeq 550 flow cell. From the authors' description of their analysis: Because only junctional sequences without quality scores were contained in the immunoSEQ output, filtering matching that applied to full-length reads could not be performed. To assign V/J genes and CDR3, sequences were annotated using PyIR, a Python wrapper for IgBLAST v1.9, with IMGT germline references. Reads were filtered out if the reads had weak V/J assignments (E-value above 1e-6), no CDR3, stop codons, out-of-frame junctions, or ambiguous translated residues. A V3J clonotype was defined by an identical inferred V gene, J gene, and CDR3 amino acid sequence. Percentage overlap between repertoires was computed as shared unique clonotypes divided by the size of the smaller repertoire. Repertoire richness was assessed with RTK rarefaction, the Chao1 estimator, and Recon v2.1 estimates of unobserved clonotypes. Generation probabilities were computed with OLGA for all TCRbeta clonotypes obtained by the gDNA method from a handful of donors. TCRdb stores this immuneACCESS table with in-frame sequences only. Part of the clones is absent; in the studies checked, under half of the shortfall reflects unresolved V genes, and no reason is known for the rest. That table supplies the V and J calls and clone size; D and trimming were determined from the DNA. The sample contains about 610,000 clones, 96% of them found a single time. Approximately 0.1% of the sample belongs to the ten largest clones.

CD8 naive samples were CD45RO-negative cells positively selected for CCR7, giving a CD45RA+CCR7+ population that excluded TemRA cells. Donors were healthy HIV-negative adults with no recently reported acute infections or vaccinations. Every donor was a Caucasian adult residing in Nashville, Tennessee, USA. Blood was collected by leukapheresis, and PBMCs were isolated by Ficoll-Histopaque density gradient centrifugation and then cryopreserved in liquid nitrogen vapor phase. Analytical flow cytometry was used to check the purity and quantity of every magnetically sorted T cell population. Genomic DNA was isolated from each sorted fraction and quantified by UV absorbance on a Nanodrop 2000c. A remark on this clone: This receptor's antigen is unknown. No much larger clone is present one base from it, and per-base qualities are unavailable.

Cut back by 4 bases and 6 bases, the V and J ends lie 13 bases apart. According to the germline V gene, CDR1 reads MGHRA and CDR2 reads YSYEKL. Spanning cysteine to phenylalanine, the CDR3 consists of 13 amino acids. Of all the DNA, just the CDR3 is kept, 39 bases in frame from base 1. This clonotype was obtained from a woman in her 30s in good health. Recombination linked TRBV4-1 to TRBJ2-7; TRBD2 might be the D gene, on 5 matching bases. The sample comprised naive CD8+ T cells sorted from blood. The cell subset or site label here, explained by the study, means: CD45RA+CCR7+. For the CDR3, the sequence is CASSLRVGGEQYF. The DNA is TGCGCCAGCAGCCTGAGGGTGGGCGGCGAGCAGTACTTC.